Each of the 27 T cell receptor beta chains below was sequenced from the same sample in a study of chemoradiotherapy in HPV16-positive cancers. The protocol was immunoSEQ multiplex PCR, while the TCRdb copy is restricted to in-frame clones and leaves out a portion. The sample lists roughly 39,000 clones, around 80% occurring once. This specimen consisted of blood, obtained from a patient who underwent chemoradiotherapy. These receptors were obtained from a human donor with HPV-associated anogenital cancer.

The CDR3 loop reads CASSQDPGPSEPQHF. CDR3 sequence (DNA): TGTGCCAGCAGCCAGGATCCTGGTCCTTCGGAGCCCCAGCATTTT. The chain links TRBV7-2 to TRBJ1-5; D is ambiguous. Germline-derived CDR1 and CDR2 are SGHTA and FQGNSA. V lost 5 bases and J 8 bases, leaving 19 bases between the germline ends. This CDR3 is 15 amino acids long.

V usage is TRBV5-1 and J usage is TRBJ2-2; D is perhaps TRBD1 or TRBD2 (6 bases each). This CDR3 contains 15 residues. CDR1 is SGHRS, CDR2 YFSETQ, per germline. V was trimmed by 4 bases and J by 5 bases, leaving 15 bases between them. As DNA, the CDR3 is TGCGCCAGCAGCCCGGCGAGAGGGGGGACCGGGGAGCTGTTTTTT. Translated, it gives CASSPARGGTGELFF.

V is TRBV5-8 and J is TRBJ1-6; possibly TRBD1 for D (5 bases). This CDR3 is built from 15 residues. Germline loops: CDR1 SGHTS, CDR2 YDEGEE. The V and J ends lost 7 bases and 7 bases respectively, with 18 bases between them. CDR3 coding DNA: TGTGCCAGCGGGCGAGGGGTGGCTGAGAATTCACCCCTCCACTTT. It translates to CASGRGVAENSPLHF.

This clone was found once. This sequence joins TRBV29-1 and TRBJ2-5; possibly TRBD2 for D (7 bases). V lost 6 bases to trimming and J lost 7 bases, with 18 bases between them. CDR1 SQVTM and CDR2 ANQGSEA come from the germline V gene. The CDR3 has 13 residues. The CDR3: CSVATGTGGTQYF. In DNA, the CDR3 is TGCAGCGTCGCCACAGGGACGGGGGGGACCCAGTACTTC.

This chain connects TRBV6-6 to TRBJ1-1; TRBD1 is a possible D gene (5 bases). CDR3 size: 13 residues. Germline CDR1 MNHNY, CDR2 SVGAGI (reference sequence). V was clipped by 6 bases and J by 1 base, with 9 bases between them. Written as DNA, the CDR3 is TGTGCCAGCAGCCTTGACAGGAACACTGAAGCTTTCTTT. It specifies CASSLDRNTEAFF.

The chain uses TRBV29-1 and TRBJ2-3, with D hard to call. This CDR3 has 13 residues. The germline V and J ends were trimmed by 4 bases and 0 bases, with 8 bases remaining between them. Germline V gene data show CDR1 as SQVTM and CDR2 as ANQGSEA. The CDR3 DNA sequence: TGCAGCGTTGGCCAGCCCAGCACAGATACGCAGTATTTT. Its translation: CSVGQPSTDTQYF.

The chain joins TRBV19 to TRBJ1-2, with TRBD1 as a possible D gene (5 bases). The CDR3 spans 15 residues. CDR1 is LNHDA, CDR2 SQIVND, per germline (reference sequence). V lost 2 bases to trimming and J lost 4 bases, with 14 bases between them. CDR3 region: CASSISDQGAYGYTF. In DNA form, the CDR3 reads TGTGCCAGTAGTATAAGCGACCAAGGGGCCTATGGCTACACCTTC.

The chain links TRBV11-2 to TRBJ2-6; D tentatively fits TRBD1 or TRBD2 (7 bases each). This CDR3 region has 18 residues. CDR1 and CDR2 from the germline V gene are SGHAT and FQNNGV. V was shortened by 5 bases and J by 3 bases, with 20 bases between the two germline ends. The CDR3 sequence is CASSLGPRGGYGANVLTF. The CDR3 DNA follows: TGTGCCAGCAGCCTGGGACCCAGGGGGGGGTATGGGGCCAACGTCCTGACTTTC.

This clone was seen a few times. This rearrangement joins TRBV5-1 to TRBJ1-2; D may be TRBD1 (5 bases). The V end lost 1 base, the J end lost 6 bases, and 13 bases lay between the germline ends. The CDR3 has 14 residues. The germline V gene encodes CDR1 SGHRS and CDR2 YFSETQ. The CDR3 region is CASSLQGANDGYTF. The CDR3 nucleotides are TGCGCCAGCAGCTTGCAGGGTGCGAACGATGGCTACACCTTC.

The chain employs TRBV5-1 and TRBJ2-1; no definite D call. The germline CDR1 and CDR2 sequences are SGHRS and YFSETQ. The CDR3 has 15 amino acids. The V gene lost 0 bases and the J gene lost 0 bases, with 7 bases spanning the gap. The CDR3 spells CASSLASSSYNEQFF. CDR3 DNA sequence: TGCGCCAGCAGCTTGGCTTCGAGCTCCTACAATGAGCAGTTCTTC. Full variable domain (rest looked up from reference TRBV5-1 and TRBJ2-1): KAGVTQTPRYLIKTRGQQVTLSCSPISGHRSVSWYQQTPGQGLQFLFEYFSETQRNKGNFPGRFSGRQFSNSRSEMNVSTLELGDSALYLCASSLASSSYNEQFFGPGTRLTVL.

The V call is TRBV7-9, the J call TRBJ2-1, with D perhaps TRBD2 (6 bases). This CDR3 contains 14 residues. The germline CDR1 and CDR2 sequences are SEHNR and FQNEAQ (reference sequence). The V end was cut by 5 bases, the J end by 4 bases, with 12 bases between. The CDR3 nucleotides read TGTGCCAGCAGCCTAACGGACTATTACAATGAGCAGTTCTTC. The encoded protein is CASSLTDYYNEQFF. Variable domain in full (rest from reference TRBV7-9 and TRBJ2-1): DTGVSQNPRHKITKRGQNVTFRCDPISEHNRLYWYRQTLGQGPEFLTYFQNEAQLEKSRLLSDRFSAERPKGSFSTLEIQRTEQGDSAMYLCASSLTDYYNEQFFGPGTRLTVL.

The chain employs TRBV5-4 and TRBJ2-6, with 8 bases fitting TRBD1. Germline V gene data show CDR1 as SGHNT and CDR2 as YYREEE (reference sequence). The CDR3 loop spans 18 amino acids. Unmatched junction bases numbered 9, after V lost 4 bases and J lost 0 bases. As DNA, the CDR3 is TGTGCCAGCAGCACCAGGACAGGGTCTCGCTCTGGGGCCAACGTCCTGACTTTC. This gives the protein CASSTRTGSRSGANVLTF.

This sequence joins TRBV30 and TRBJ2-1; the D gene could be TRBD1 or TRBD2 (5 bases each). With 2 bases removed from V and 0 bases from J, the gap between germline ends came to 23 bases. Germline assignment: CDR1 GTSNPN and CDR2 SVGIG (reference sequence). CDR3 length equals 19 residues. Here the CDR3 DNA reads TGTGCCTGGAGTTCGAGGGAGATTGGCTATGGGGGCTCCTACAATGAGCAGTTCTTC. Protein sequence: CAWSSREIGYGGSYNEQFF.

This chain connects TRBV27 to TRBJ1-6; possibly TRBD1 for D (5 bases). CDR1 is MNHEY, CDR2 SMNVEV, per germline (reference sequence). V gave up 2 bases and J gave up 9 bases, with 14 bases separating them. The CDR3 contains 15 residues. CDR3 sequence: CASSLREGKGSPLHF. CDR3 sequence (DNA): TGTGCCAGCAGTTTAAGGGAGGGGAAAGGTTCACCCCTCCACTTT.

The rearrangement joins TRBV29-1 to TRBJ1-5; TRBD1 is a possible D gene (6 bases). Trimming took off 4 bases at V and 7 bases at J, with 17 bases between the two ends. The germline CDR1 and CDR2 sequences are SQVTM and ANQGSEA. The length of the CDR3 is 14 residues. The DNA for the CDR3 is TGCAGCGTTGGAGGCGACAGGTCCCAGCAGCCCCAGCATTTT. Protein product: CSVGGDRSQQPQHF.

The CDR3 bases are TGTGCCAGCAGCACACCGGGGGAGCAGTACTTC. Amino acid sequence: CASSTPGEQYF. The chain carries TRBV9 and TRBJ2-7; possibly TRBD2 for D (5 bases). CDR3 length equals 11 residues. The germline CDR1 and CDR2 sequences are SGDLS and YYNGEE. The ends were cut back, 4 bases at V and 7 bases at J, with 9 bases in the middle.

This chain connects TRBV5-5 to TRBJ1-2, with 9 positions matching TRBD1. Germline CDR1 SGHKS, CDR2 YYEKEE (reference sequence). This CDR3 is 15 amino acids long. V shed 2 bases and J 4 bases; nucleotides not matched to a gene: 6. The CDR3 protein is CASSFTGQGFYGYTF. CDR3 sequence (DNA): TGTGCCAGCAGCTTTACGGGACAGGGCTTCTATGGCTACACCTTC.

The chain links TRBV18 to TRBJ1-4, with D unclear. Looked up from germline, CDR1 is KGHSH and CDR2 is LQKENI. The CDR3 loop spans 16 amino acids. V lost 3 bases to trimming and J lost 0 bases, with 11 bases between them. This CDR3 is CASSPEALATNEKLFF. The CDR3 DNA follows: TGTGCCAGCTCACCTGAAGCGTTGGCAACTAATGAAAAACTGTTTTTT.

The chain employs TRBV11-3 and TRBJ1-1; no clear D gene. The CDR3 sequence is 13 residues long. Germline CDR1 reads SGHNT; CDR2 reads YENEEA. The germline V and J ends were trimmed by 4 bases and 1 base, with 7 bases remaining between them. The CDR3 spells CASSYGANTEAFF. The CDR3 DNA sequence: TGTGCCAGCAGCTACGGAGCGAACACTGAAGCTTTCTTT. Looking up the rest from reference TRBV11-3 and TRBJ1-1 gives the full variable domain: EAGVVQSPRYKIIEKKQPVAFWCNPISGHNTLYWYLQNLGQGPELLIRYENEEAVDDSQLPKDRFSAERLKGVDSTLKIQPAELGDSAVYLCASSYGANTEAFFGQGTRLTVV.

The rearrangement uses TRBV27 and TRBJ1-2, with no clear D. The germline V gene encodes CDR1 MNHEY and CDR2 SMNVEV (reference sequence). V gave up 3 bases and J gave up 5 bases, with 13 bases separating them. CDR3 length: 14 residues. CDR3 amino acids: CASSLGSGGYGYTF. The CDR3 DNA follows: TGTGCCAGCAGTTTGGGAAGTGGAGGGTATGGCTACACCTTC.

The chain joins TRBV7-8 to TRBJ2-1; no definite D call. The CDR3 length is 14 residues. CDR1 is SGHVS and CDR2 is FQNEAQ in the germline V gene. Trimming took off 4 bases at V and 7 bases at J, with 14 bases between the two ends. In DNA, the CDR3 is TGTGCCAGCAGCTCCGAATATAGGAGTAATGAGCAGTTCTTC. Its protein product is CASSSEYRSNEQFF.

The rearrangement uses TRBV5-1 and TRBJ1-2; D not resolved. This CDR3 spans 12 amino acids. V lost 1 base and J lost 4, with 5 bases in between. Per the germline V gene, CDR1 is SGHRS and CDR2 is YFSETQ. The DNA of the CDR3 is TGCGCCAGCAGCTTGAGCGGCTATGGCTACACCTTC. Translation: CASSLSGYGYTF.

This rearrangement joins TRBV7-9 to TRBJ1-1; D gene ambiguous. V was shortened by 2 bases and J by 7 bases, with 5 bases between the two germline ends. Looked up from germline, CDR1 is SEHNR and CDR2 is FQNEAQ (reference sequence). There are 11 residues in the CDR3. The CDR3 loop is CASSLLVEAFF. The DNA for the CDR3 is TGTGCCAGCAGCTTATTGGTTGAAGCTTTCTTT.

V usage is TRBV5-1 and J usage is TRBJ2-3; tentatively, D is TRBD2 (6 bases). The CDR3 extends over 19 amino acids. Germline loops: CDR1 SGHRS, CDR2 YFSETQ. V lost 2 bases to trimming and J lost 4 bases, with 26 bases between them. The CDR3 spells CASSLLPHLLSSAADTQYF. The CDR3 DNA is TGCGCCAGCAGCTTACTCCCCCACTTACTCTCTAGCGCGGCAGATACGCAGTATTTT.

V usage is TRBV5-4 and J usage is TRBJ2-1; D may be TRBD2 (6 bases). Looked up from germline, CDR1 is SGHNT and CDR2 is YYREEE (reference sequence). The CDR3 is 16 amino acids. Trimming cost V 1 base and J 4 bases, with 15 bases left between them. The CDR3 loop is CASSLYQGRGYNEQFF. The CDR3 DNA reads TGTGCCAGCAGCTTGTATCAGGGCCGGGGGTACAATGAGCAGTTCTTC.

This chain joins TRBV10-3 and TRBJ1-5; the match to TRBD1 covers 7 bases. Trimming took 10 bases from V and 7 from J; bases not matched to a gene: 7. Germline CDR1 and CDR2: ENHRY and SYGVKD. The CDR3 has 12 amino acids. CDR3 DNA: TGTGCCACGGGTGACAGGGACCAGCCCCAGCATTTT. It specifies CATGDRDQPQHF.

The chain joins TRBV27 to TRBJ1-1, with a tentative D call TRBD1 (6 bases). Trimming pared 0 bases from V and 4 bases from J, leaving 9 bases between. CDR3 length: 14 residues. Germline V lookup: CDR1 MNHEY, CDR2 SMNVEV (reference sequence). The CDR3 is CASSLSAGATEAFF. CDR3 bases: TGTGCCAGCAGTTTATCGGCAGGGGCCACTGAAGCTTTCTTT.